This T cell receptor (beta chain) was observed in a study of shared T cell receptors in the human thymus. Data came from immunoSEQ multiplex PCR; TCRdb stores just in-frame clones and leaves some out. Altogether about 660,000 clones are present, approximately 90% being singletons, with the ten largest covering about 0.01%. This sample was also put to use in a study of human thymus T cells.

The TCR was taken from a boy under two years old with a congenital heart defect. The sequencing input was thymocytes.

CDR3 nucleotides: TGCGCCAGCAGTCCGGGACTAGCGGGAGGGCCCAGAGAGACCCAGTACTTC. Protein: CASSPGLAGGPRETQYF. V usage is TRBV5-1 and J usage is TRBJ2-5, with TRBD2 matching over 16 bases. The CDR3 covers 17 residues. V lost 5 bases to trimming and J lost 4 bases; unmatched junction nucleotides: 8. From germline, CDR1 is SGHRS and CDR2 YFSETQ.